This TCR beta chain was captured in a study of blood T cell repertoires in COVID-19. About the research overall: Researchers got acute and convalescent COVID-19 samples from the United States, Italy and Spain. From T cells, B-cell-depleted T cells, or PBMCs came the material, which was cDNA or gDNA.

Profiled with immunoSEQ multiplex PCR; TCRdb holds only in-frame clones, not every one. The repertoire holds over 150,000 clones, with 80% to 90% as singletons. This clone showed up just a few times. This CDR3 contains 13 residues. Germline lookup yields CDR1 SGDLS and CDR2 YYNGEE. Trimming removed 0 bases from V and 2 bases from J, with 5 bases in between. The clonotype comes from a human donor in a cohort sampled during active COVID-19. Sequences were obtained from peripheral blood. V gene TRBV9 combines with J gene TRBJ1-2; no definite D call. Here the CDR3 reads CASSVVINYGYTF. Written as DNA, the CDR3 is TGTGCCAGCAGCGTAGTTATCAACTATGGCTACACCTTC.